One and the same sample provided the 17 T cell receptor beta chains below, sequenced in a study of cytomegalovirus exposure and HLA in healthy donors. It was with 60 Vbeta and 13 Jbeta primers that the PCR ran. Only in-frame clones appear in the TCRdb table, and some are missing; sequencing was by immunoSEQ multiplex PCR. The sample consists of roughly 100,000 clones, about 77% of them appearing once. The sequenced sample consisted of PBMCs. Every receptor here comes from a woman aged 18-29 years in good health and CMV-seropositive.

This clone has only one observation. V usage is TRBV10-2 and J usage is TRBJ2-5; 9 nucleotides align to TRBD2. Germline lookup yields CDR1 WSHSY and CDR2 SAAADI. The V gene end was trimmed by 0 bases and the J gene end by 5 bases; junction bases not matched to a gene: 4. CDR3 size: 15 residues. The CDR3 DNA sequence: TGCGCCAGCAGTGAGTCTAGCGGGAGTTGGGAGACCCAGTACTTC. Its protein is CASSESSGSWETQYF.

This clone was counted only a few times. The gene calls are TRBV6-1 and TRBJ2-7; D not resolved. From germline, CDR1 is MNHNS and CDR2 SASEGT. V shed 7 bases and J shed 9 bases, with 22 bases lying between them. The CDR3 is 14 amino acids. This chain's CDR3 is CASTLGTPTPAQYF. In DNA form, the CDR3 reads TGTGCCAGCACCCTAGGTACCCCTACCCCGGCGCAGTACTTC.

The table lists this clone with many counts. The chain carries TRBV2 and TRBJ2-7; D perhaps matches TRBD1 (6 bases). Germline V lookup: CDR1 SNHLY, CDR2 FYNNEI. Trimming cost V 6 bases and J 4 bases, with 13 bases left between them. The CDR3 is made up of 13 amino acids. CDR3 sequence: CASRYRVGYEQYF. In DNA, the CDR3 is TGTGCCAGCAGATACAGGGTTGGGTACGAGCAGTACTTC.

This clone has more than one count but fewer than ten. The V gene is TRBV6-1, the J gene TRBJ2-7; 9 positions match TRBD1. Trimming took 3 bases from V and 3 from J; bases not matched to a gene: 3. There are 14 residues in the CDR3. Germline CDR1 is MNHNS and CDR2 is SASEGT. As DNA, the CDR3 is TGTGCCAGCAGTGAGGGACAGGGTCACTACGAGCAGTACTTC. As protein: CASSEGQGHYEQYF.

The J gene is TRBJ1-5, the V gene TRBV18, with TRBD1 matching over 9 bases. Trimming cost V 3 bases and J 8 bases; bases outside gene matches: 5. Germline V gene sequence: CDR1 KGHSH, CDR2 LQKENI. The CDR3 sequence is 14 residues long. CDR3 coding DNA: TGTGCCAGCTCACCGTCGGGACAGGGTGAGCCCCAGCATTTT. Protein sequence: CASSPSGQGEPQHF. The entire variable domain, with the rest obtained from reference TRBV18 and TRBJ1-5, is as follows: NAGVMQNPRHLVRRRGQEARLRCSPMKGHSHVYWYRQLPEEGLKFMVYLQKENIIDESGMPKERFSAEFPKEGPSILRIQQVVRGDSAAYFCASSPSGQGEPQHFGDGTRLSIL.

The chain has TRBV5-1 and TRBJ2-5, with 8 bases fitting TRBD2. V lost 1 base to trimming and J lost 0 bases; unmatched junction nucleotides: 8. Germline CDR1 is SGHRS and CDR2 is YFSETQ. CDR3 size: 17 residues. CDR3 region: CASSLNRSGVNQETQYF. The CDR3 DNA reads TGCGCCAGCAGCTTGAATCGTAGCGGGGTAAACCAAGAGACCCAGTACTTC.

V usage is TRBV5-6 and J usage is TRBJ1-6; 10 positions agree with TRBD1. Losses at the gene ends were 8 bases for V and 10 bases for J; bases not matched to a gene: 15. The CDR3 loop spans 16 amino acids. Germline V gene sequence: CDR1 SGHDT, CDR2 YYEEEE. The CDR3 nucleotides are TGTGCCAGTCGAATTGGGTCCCGGGACAGGGGATCACCCCTCCACTTT. Translation gives CASRIGSRDRGSPLHF.

In its sample, this clone was seen a few times. CDR3 bases: TGTGCCAGCAGCTTAAACGGGATCGGCTACGAGCAGTACTTC. This gives the protein CASSLNGIGYEQYF. The chain carries TRBV7-2 and TRBJ2-7; a weak D match, TRBD2 (5 bases). From germline, CDR1 is SGHTA and CDR2 FQGNSA. The length of the CDR3 is 14 residues. V shed 2 bases and J shed 3 bases, with 11 bases lying between them.

The chain links TRBV6-6 to TRBJ1-5; 8 positions agree with TRBD1. Germline CDR1 MNHNY, CDR2 SVGAGI (reference sequence). This CDR3 contains 14 residues. With 5 bases clipped from V and 6 bases from J, the junction kept 6 bases outside the gene matches. The CDR3: CASSGQGAGQPQHF. DNA for the CDR3: TGTGCCAGCAGTGGTCAGGGGGCGGGTCAGCCCCAGCATTTT.

The J gene is TRBJ1-6, the V gene TRBV19, with 7 bases matching TRBD1. CDR3 length: 14 residues. Trimming at V came to 6 bases and at J to 2 bases, leaving 1 base not matched to a gene. Germline CDR1 reads LNHDA; CDR2 reads SQIVND (reference sequence). In DNA form, the CDR3 reads TGTGCCAGTAGCCAGGGGGCCTATAATTCACCCCTCCACTTT. Translation gives CASSQGAYNSPLHF.

The rearrangement joins TRBV2 to TRBJ2-3, with D perhaps matching TRBD1 (7 bases). Trimming pared 8 bases from V and 6 bases from J, leaving 15 bases between. Germline V gives CDR1 SNHLY, CDR2 FYNNEI. The CDR3 totals 13 residues. The CDR3 DNA sequence: TGTGCCAGCCCGGCAGGGGGGACCGATACGCAGTATTTT. It codes for CASPAGGTDTQYF.

The genes are TRBV5-1 and TRBJ1-5, with D perhaps TRBD1 (6 bases). The CDR3 totals 14 residues. CDR1 is SGHRS, CDR2 YFSETQ, per germline. V dropped 0 bases and J dropped 6 bases, with 10 bases sitting between them. The CDR3 is CASSLGTRGQPQHF. The CDR3 DNA reads TGCGCCAGCAGCTTGGGAACCAGGGGTCAGCCCCAGCATTTT.

The chain employs TRBV28 and TRBJ2-4, with D perhaps TRBD2 (6 bases). This CDR3 has 13 amino acids. V lost 5 bases and J 3 bases, leaving 8 bases between the germline ends. Per germline, CDR1 MDHEN and CDR2 SYDVKM. The CDR3 bases are TGTGCCAGCAGTGGGAGGAGCAAAAACATTCAGTACTTC. Its protein product is CASSGRSKNIQYF.

The chain uses TRBV2 and TRBJ2-5; D perhaps matches TRBD1 (6 bases). The CDR3 runs to 13 residues. Trimming removed 10 bases from V and 5 bases from J, with 17 bases in between. Germline V gene data show CDR1 as SNHLY and CDR2 as FYNNEI. The CDR3 region has the DNA TGTGCCAACCACAGGGAAAAGGGGGAGACCCAGTACTTC. It translates to CANHREKGETQYF.

V gene TRBV2 combines with J gene TRBJ1-4; 9 bases are a match to TRBD1. V trimming: 9 bases; J trimming: 5 bases; junction bases outside the gene matches: 7. This CDR3 has 14 amino acids. Germline CDR1 and CDR2: SNHLY and FYNNEI. The CDR3 sequence: CARGGDRANEKLFF. The CDR3 coding sequence is TGTGCCAGGGGGGGGGACAGGGCGAATGAAAAACTGTTTTTT.

The CDR3 region has the DNA TGCAGCGTTGTTGGGTTATCAGCGGAGACCCAGTACTTC. Its protein is CSVVGLSAETQYF. The chain carries TRBV29-1 and TRBJ2-5; D gene unclear. V lost 4 bases and J lost 5, with 14 bases in between. The germline CDR1 and CDR2 sequences are SQVTM and ANQGSEA. This CDR3 region has 13 residues.

V gene TRBV30 combines with J gene TRBJ2-3; possible D gene TRBD1, 6 bases. V was clipped by 3 bases and J by 3 bases, with 7 bases between them. The V gene's germline CDR1 is GTSNPN and CDR2 SVGIG (reference sequence). This CDR3 is 12 amino acids long. CDR3 coding DNA: TGTGCCTGGAGGACAGGAACAGATACGCAGTATTTT. Protein product: CAWRTGTDTQYF.